These 18 T cell receptor beta chains were sequenced from one sample in a study of shared clonotypes between healthy human individuals. The naive CD8 population came from CD45RO-negative cells selected for CCR7, without terminally differentiated effector memory CD45RA+ cells. The table came from immunoSEQ multiplex PCR; TCRdb's copy has only in-frame clones and leaves some out. The data show about 2.1 million clones, with around 93% seen just once and 1.5% to 2% held by the top ten. Sequenced: naive CD8+ T cells from PBMCs. The receptors were gathered from a man between 18 and 29 years old in good health. Some clones in this sample may be carry-over from other donors' samples.

This clone was counted only a few times. The V call is TRBV7-9, the J call TRBJ1-2, with TRBD1 identical over 9 bases. The CDR3 runs 14 residues. Germline CDR1 reads SEHNR; CDR2 reads FQNEAQ (reference sequence). V gave up 5 bases and J gave up 8 bases; unmatched junction bases: 9. CDR3 coding DNA: TGTGCCAGCAGCACATCAACAGGGGGCGGCGGCTACACCTTC. Encoded protein: CASSTSTGGGGYTF.

The V gene is TRBV6-5, the J gene TRBJ2-7; tentative D call: TRBD1 (6 bases). Trimming removed 0 bases from V and 3 bases from J, with 12 bases in between. CDR1 MNHEY and CDR2 SVGAGI come from the germline V gene. This CDR3 comprises 15 residues. The CDR3 spells CASSYSQGILYEQYF. CDR3 coding DNA: TGTGCCAGCAGTTACTCACAGGGAATTCTCTACGAGCAGTACTTC.

The chain joins TRBV28 to TRBJ2-7, with D hard to call. The germline V and J ends were trimmed by 7 bases and 4 bases, with 11 bases remaining between them. The germline gives CDR1 MDHEN, CDR2 SYDVKM. This CDR3 is 12 amino acids long. CDR3 region: CASTANWYEQYF. CDR3 in DNA: TGTGCCAGCACGGCTAATTGGTACGAGCAGTACTTC.

The chain carries TRBV9 and TRBJ1-4, with D perhaps TRBD1 (6 bases). The CDR3 contains 17 residues. Germline V lookup: CDR1 SGDLS, CDR2 YYNGEE. Trimming took 0 bases from V and 8 from J, leaving 20 bases between them. CDR3 in amino acids: CASSVGALTGPGEKLFF. DNA for the CDR3: TGTGCCAGCAGCGTAGGAGCCCTAACAGGGCCGGGCGAAAAACTGTTTTTT.

The chain has TRBV5-6 and TRBJ2-7, with TRBD2 matching over 8 bases. The CDR3 contains 13 residues. V dropped 4 bases and J dropped 5; count of bases not matched to a gene: 5. Germline V CDR1 and CDR2: SGHDT, YYEEEE. CDR3 region: CASSLGTRNEQYF. Here the CDR3 DNA reads TGTGCCAGCAGCCTAGGGACTAGAAACGAGCAGTACTTC.

Notes on this clone: One end of the junction varies from germline; a read error may be responsible. This rearrangement joins TRBV10-2 to TRBJ2-2; D may be TRBD2 (5 bases). Germline V lookup: CDR1 WSHSY, CDR2 SAAADI. The CDR3 has 11 amino acids. CDR3 DNA sequence: TGCGCCAGCGGTGAGGGCGGGGAGCTGTTTTTT. It is translated as CASGEGGELFF.

The genes are TRBV19 and TRBJ1-2; D is possibly TRBD1 (6 bases). The V end was cut by 0 bases, the J end by 4 bases, with 18 bases between. In germline, CDR1 is LNHDA, CDR2 SQIVND (reference sequence). CDR3 length: 17 amino acids. CDR3 nucleotides: TGTGCCAGTAGTATAGATCTCAGGGGCCAAGCCCCCTATGGCTACACCTTC. Translated, it gives CASSIDLRGQAPYGYTF.

V is TRBV9 and J is TRBJ1-2; D may be TRBD1 (6 bases). Germline V gene sequence: CDR1 SGDLS, CDR2 YYNGEE. CDR3 size: 15 residues. V gave up 0 bases and J gave up 5 bases, with 14 bases separating them. Here the CDR3 reads CASSVVGPGAYGYTF. For the CDR3, the DNA is TGTGCCAGCAGCGTAGTAGGACCAGGGGCTTATGGCTACACCTTC.

The rearrangement joins TRBV7-6 to TRBJ2-2, with TRBD2 matching over 11 bases. CDR3 size: 16 residues. V was clipped by 5 bases and J by 7 bases; unmatched bases: 9. CDR1 and CDR2 from the germline V gene are SGHVS and FNYEAQ. The CDR3 nucleotides read TGTGCCAGCAGCCAAACTAGCGGGAGTTATGACGGGGAGCTGTTTTTT. This encodes CASSQTSGSYDGELFF. Combining the CDR3 with reference TRBV7-6 and TRBJ2-2 gives the whole variable domain GAGVSQSPRYKVTKRGQDVALRCDPISGHVSLYWYRQALGQGPEFLTYFNYEAQQDKSGLPNDRFSAERPEGSISTLTIQRTEQRDSAMYRCASSQTSGSYDGELFFGEGSRLTVL.

The gene calls are TRBV29-1 and TRBJ1-1; maybe TRBD1 (6 bases). Germline-derived CDR1 and CDR2 are SQVTM and ANQGSEA. The V end lost 6 bases, the J end lost 4 bases, and 15 bases lay between the germline ends. The CDR3 sequence is 13 residues long. CDR3 sequence: CSVENRDGTEAFF. The DNA of the CDR3 is TGCAGCGTCGAAAACAGGGACGGCACTGAAGCTTTCTTT.

The chain's CDR3 is CASSSGNRTYEQYF. The CDR3 bases are TGTGCCAGCAGCTCTGGGAACAGGACCTACGAGCAGTACTTC. The rearrangement links TRBV7-8 to TRBJ2-7; perhaps TRBD1 as D (5 bases). Germline-derived CDR1 and CDR2 are SGHVS and FQNEAQ. The CDR3 spans 14 residues. Trimming shortened V by 4 bases and J by 2 bases, and 12 bases separated the two germline ends.

V gene TRBV11-2 combines with J gene TRBJ1-2, with D perhaps TRBD1 (5 bases). Trimming took off 5 bases at V and 4 bases at J, with 20 bases between the two ends. The germline gives CDR1 SGHAT, CDR2 FQNNGV. This CDR3 is built from 16 residues. As DNA, the CDR3 is TGTGCCAGCAGCCCCCAGTACGGGGGAAGGGGCTATGGCTACACCTTC. Amino acids: CASSPQYGGRGYGYTF.

The chain recombines TRBV6-5 with TRBJ2-7, with 8 nucleotides matching TRBD1. V was clipped by 5 bases and J by 6 bases; unmatched bases: 9. Germline values: CDR1 MNHEY, CDR2 SVGAGI. This CDR3 spans 14 amino acids. CDR3: CASSLQGVGSEQYF. Written as DNA, the CDR3 is TGTGCCAGCAGTCTACAGGGGGTGGGCTCCGAGCAGTACTTC.

The V gene is TRBV6-1, the J gene TRBJ1-2; D ambiguous. Trimming cost V 7 bases and J 3 bases, with 15 bases left between them. Germline V lookup: CDR1 MNHNS, CDR2 SASEGT. This CDR3 region has 14 residues. This chain's CDR3 is CASTWTYGDYGYTF. CDR3 coding DNA: TGTGCCAGCACCTGGACCTACGGCGACTATGGCTACACCTTC.

V and J are TRBV28 and TRBJ1-1; the D is unclear. The CDR3 runs to 12 residues. V was clipped by 4 bases and J by 5 bases, with 8 bases between them. The germline gives CDR1 MDHEN, CDR2 SYDVKM. This CDR3 is CASSYGVTEAFF. CDR3 in DNA: TGTGCCAGCAGTTACGGGGTAACTGAAGCTTTCTTT.

This chain links TRBV9 with TRBJ1-1; weak D call: TRBD1 (5 bases). This CDR3 spans 19 amino acids. V lost 0 bases to trimming and J lost 0 bases, with 21 bases between them. Germline values: CDR1 SGDLS, CDR2 YYNGEE. The CDR3 region has the DNA TGTGCCAGCAGCGTAGGGGGCCCATTTCAGGCGGACATGAACACTGAAGCTTTCTTT. Translated: CASSVGGPFQADMNTEAFF.

This clone came up once. The rearrangement joins TRBV25-1 to TRBJ2-1, with D possibly matching TRBD2 (5 bases). The V gene's germline CDR1 is MGHDK and CDR2 SYGVNS. Trimming removed 2 bases at V and 8 bases at J, with 16 bases between. This CDR3 contains 15 residues. CDR3 nucleotide sequence: TGTGCCAGCAGTGAAGGGCGAGGGAGTTTCTATGAGCAGTTCTTC. It codes for CASSEGRGSFYEQFF.

With respect to this clone: The same CDR3 also results from other DNA sequences found in this sample. This chain links TRBV9 with TRBJ2-3, with 12 bases identical to TRBD2. After removal of 5 bases from V and 1 base from J, the junction contained 8 bases not matched to a gene. This CDR3 is 17 amino acids long. Germline CDR1 is SGDLS and CDR2 is YYNGEE. The CDR3 nucleotides are TGTGCCAGCAGTAAGGGACTAGCGGGTGTCGGCACAGATACGCAGTATTTT. Amino acids: CASSKGLAGVGTDTQYF.